The 32 T cell receptor beta chains given below trace back to one sample, sequenced in a study of T cells expressing NK-cell markers. TCRdb reprocessed the 5' RACE reads and keeps a single row for each CDR3 protein, giving no DNA. The sample data list 500,000 to 700,000 distinct CDR3 sequences. Sample: blood T cells: a sorted CD56 or NKG2C T cell subset, CD4+ or CD8+ T cells, or bulk PBMC T cells (not recorded which). These receptors all come from a man between 18 and 29 years old in good health.

The rearrangement uses TRBV2 and TRBJ2-2. The V gene's germline CDR1 is SNHLY and CDR2 FYNNEI. This CDR3 has 13 residues. The CDR3: CASTGLGTGELFF.

This sequence joins TRBV4-2 and TRBJ2-3. Germline V gene sequence: CDR1 LGHNA, CDR2 YNFKEQ. The CDR3 is made up of 14 amino acids. CDR3 protein: CASSQARGTDTQYF.

The J gene is TRBJ2-1, the V gene TRBV4-2; TCRdb lists TRBD2, though no DNA is available to test this call. Germline V gene data show CDR1 as LGHNA and CDR2 as YNFKEQ. The CDR3 contains 18 residues. This CDR3 is CASSTRPILADSYNEQFF.

The chain links TRBV5-1 to TRBJ2-7; TCRdb proposes TRBD1, but this gene call is untestable without DNA. The CDR3 consists of 14 residues. Germline V gene lookup returns CDR1 SGHRS and CDR2 YFSETQ. The CDR3 here is CASSLTGPFYEQYF.

The chain uses TRBV14 and TRBJ2-3; TCRdb outputs TRBD1, but without DNA this stays unchecked. The CDR3 has 12 amino acids. Germline values: CDR1 SGHDN, CDR2 FVKESK. CDR3 loop: CASSPSQGSRYF.

This chain connects TRBV7-2 to TRBJ2-3; no DNA is available, so the TRBD1 call from TCRdb remains unchecked. In germline, CDR1 is SGHTA, CDR2 FQGNSA. The CDR3 has 14 amino acids. The CDR3 sequence is CASSLYREVDTQYF.

The CDR3 loop is CSAREWGSRGEPQHF. The J gene is TRBJ1-5, the V gene TRBV20-1; TCRdb lists TRBD1, though no DNA is available to test this call. The CDR3 has 15 residues. Germline CDR1 DFQATT, CDR2 SNEGSKA (reference sequence).

This chain joins TRBV20-1 and TRBJ2-1; TCRdb gives TRBD2 as the D gene, but with no DNA this cannot be confirmed. Germline V gene sequence: CDR1 DFQATT, CDR2 SNEGSKA (reference sequence). This CDR3 is 16 amino acids long. CDR3 residues: CSARGQTSGHYNEQFF.

The gene calls are TRBV7-2 and TRBJ2-7; TCRdb picks TRBD2, but there is no DNA to check that call. Per germline, CDR1 SGHTA and CDR2 FQGNSA. CDR3 length: 17 residues. The CDR3 here is CASSLGGSWLAGYEQYF.

The chain couples TRBV20-1 to TRBJ1-2; no DNA is available, so the TRBD1 call from TCRdb remains unchecked. Looked up from germline, CDR1 is DFQATT and CDR2 is SNEGSKA (reference sequence). The CDR3 loop spans 11 amino acids. CDR3 amino acids: CSASEQGGYTF.

The gene calls are TRBV3-1 and TRBJ2-5; TCRdb's D call, TRBD2, is unchecked because there is no DNA. This CDR3 is built from 12 residues. CDR1 and CDR2 (germline): LGHDT, YNNKEL (reference sequence). CDR3 in amino acids: CASSNRAQTQYF.

The chain carries TRBV5-1 and TRBJ2-2; TCRdb outputs TRBD2, but without DNA this stays unchecked. Per the germline V gene, CDR1 is SGHRS and CDR2 is YFSETQ. The CDR3 is 16 residues long. The CDR3 spells CASSSSGTSGLGELFF.

V is TRBV12-3 or TRBV12-4 and J is TRBJ2-5; TCRdb names TRBD1, which stays unverified in the absence of DNA. The CDR3 sequence is 14 residues long. CDR3 protein: CASSSAGGMQTQYF.

The CDR3: CASRVSGTEAFF. V gene TRBV28 combines with J gene TRBJ1-1. Germline V lookup: CDR1 MDHEN, CDR2 SYDVKM. The length of the CDR3 is 12 residues. Drawing the rest from reference TRBV28 and TRBJ1-1, the complete variable domain is DVKVTQSSRYLVKRTGEKVFLECVQDMDHENMFWYRQDPGLGLRLIYFSYDVKMKEKGDIPEGYSVSREKKERFSLILESASTNQTSMYLCASRVSGTEAFFGQGTRLTVV.

The chain links TRBV6-1 to TRBJ2-4; TCRdb indicates TRBD2, and absent DNA this call remains unverified. Germline V gives CDR1 MNHNS, CDR2 SASEGT. This CDR3 region has 15 residues. CDR3 in amino acids: CASSPSGIAKNIQYF.

The chain recombines TRBV6-2 or TRBV6-3 with TRBJ2-3. Germline CDR1 and CDR2: MNHEY and SVGEGT. The CDR3 sequence is 15 residues long. CDR3 loop: CASSYSESGTDTQYF.

The rearrangement links TRBV4-2 to TRBJ2-4; TCRdb designates TRBD2, a call that cannot be tested without DNA. CDR1 is LGHNA and CDR2 is YNFKEQ in the germline V gene. This CDR3 comprises 19 residues. This chain's CDR3 is CASSQGDGLPRVDKNIQYF.

The CDR3 here is CASSLSAGQGFNEQFF. This chain joins TRBV12-3 or TRBV12-4 and TRBJ2-1; TCRdb outputs TRBD1, but without DNA this stays unchecked. CDR3 size: 16 residues.

This sequence joins TRBV7-8 and TRBJ2-5; the TCRdb call, TRBD1, lacks DNA for checking. The CDR3 spans 14 residues. Germline V gene sequence: CDR1 SGHVS, CDR2 FQNEAQ. The CDR3 loop reads CASSPPRPAETQYF.

The gene calls are TRBV5-4 and TRBJ2-5; TCRdb's D gene call, TRBD2, goes unchecked for lack of DNA. CDR1 and CDR2 (germline): SGHNT, YYREEE (reference sequence). The CDR3 is made up of 14 amino acids. CDR3 sequence: CASSPASYQETQYF.

The rearrangement links TRBV27 to TRBJ2-2; as DNA is missing, the TRBD1 call by TCRdb cannot be tested. Germline CDR1 reads MNHEY; CDR2 reads SMNVEV (reference sequence). The CDR3 runs 13 residues. The CDR3 sequence: CAGRQGNTGELFF.

The V and J genes are TRBV12-3 or TRBV12-4 and TRBJ1-4. This CDR3 has 18 residues. CDR3 residues: CASRSESLRLATNEKLFF.

The chain links TRBV25-1 to TRBJ2-1; absent DNA, TCRdb's TRBD2 call cannot be checked. Germline CDR1 and CDR2: MGHDK and SYGVNS. The CDR3 sequence is 18 residues long. The CDR3 protein is CASSQTGTSGRAYNEQFF.

The rearrangement links TRBV29-1 to TRBJ1-2; TCRdb picks TRBD1, but there is no DNA to check that call. From germline, CDR1 is SQVTM and CDR2 ANQGSEA. This CDR3 region has 13 residues. The CDR3 sequence: CSVRTGQSYGYTF.

The V call is TRBV30, the J call TRBJ2-5; TCRdb returns TRBD1, unconfirmable since there is no DNA. The CDR3 length is 12 residues. Looked up from germline, CDR1 is GTSNPN and CDR2 is SVGIG (reference sequence). The CDR3 sequence is CAWETGEETQYF.

This chain's CDR3 is CASSLGEQLPDTQYF. The V gene is TRBV12-3 or TRBV12-4, the J gene TRBJ2-3; as DNA is missing, the TRBD2 call by TCRdb cannot be tested. The CDR3 loop spans 15 amino acids.

CDR3 sequence: CASSGQGAWQETQYF. This chain links TRBV11-2 with TRBJ2-5; TCRdb's D gene call, TRBD1, goes unchecked for lack of DNA. Germline values: CDR1 SGHAT, CDR2 FQNNGV. The CDR3 covers 15 residues.

The chain has TRBV14 and TRBJ2-1; TCRdb indicates TRBD1, and absent DNA this call remains unverified. This CDR3 contains 13 residues. Germline V gene sequence: CDR1 SGHDN, CDR2 FVKESK. The CDR3 here is CASSLGAVNEQFF.

This sequence joins TRBV20-1 and TRBJ2-1; TCRdb calls TRBD2, which cannot be checked without DNA. This CDR3 has 15 amino acids. The germline CDR1 and CDR2 sequences are DFQATT and SNEGSKA (reference sequence). CDR3 region: CSARGGGSRYNEQFF.

This chain joins TRBV2 and TRBJ2-5; the D call from TCRdb, TRBD2, cannot be confirmed without DNA. This CDR3 has 16 amino acids. Germline values: CDR1 SNHLY, CDR2 FYNNEI. This chain's CDR3 is CASSEFSSGRGETQYF. Full variable domain (outside the CDR3, taken from reference TRBV2 and TRBJ2-5): EPEVTQTPSHQVTQMGQEVILRCVPISNHLYFYWYRQILGQKVEFLVSFYNNEISEKSEIFDDQFSVERPDGSNFTLKIRSTKLEDSAMYFCASSEFSSGRGETQYFGPGTRLLVL.

The CDR3 is CASSFLEGVKNIQYF. This chain joins TRBV6-2 or TRBV6-3 and TRBJ2-4; as DNA is missing, the TRBD2 call by TCRdb cannot be tested. The CDR3 extends over 15 amino acids. CDR1 and CDR2 from the germline V gene are MNHEY and SVGEGT.

The chain has TRBV10-3 and TRBJ2-7; TCRdb selects TRBD2, and the lack of DNA leaves this call unchecked. The CDR3 is made up of 16 amino acids. The germline gives CDR1 ENHRY, CDR2 SYGVKD. This CDR3 reads CAISDPNGGLSYEQYF.